This T cell receptor (beta chain) derives from a study of blood T cell repertoires in COVID-19. Germline CDR1 reads LNHNV; CDR2 reads YYDKDF (reference sequence). Trimming shortened V by 3 bases and J by 0 bases, and 6 bases separated the two germline ends. CDR3 length: 14 amino acids. Sequencing used immunoSEQ multiplex PCR; TCRdb keeps in-frame clones, though not all of them. This sample has about 130,000 clones, with 75% to 90% found just once. The V and J genes are TRBV15 and TRBJ1-5; D ambiguous. This clonotype originated in a man between 60 and 70 years old with COVID-19, enrolled during active disease. Sequencing used peripheral blood. The CDR3 loop reads CATSSSYSNQPQHF. CDR3 DNA sequence: TGTGCCACCAGCAGCTCTTATAGCAATCAGCCCCAGCATTTT.